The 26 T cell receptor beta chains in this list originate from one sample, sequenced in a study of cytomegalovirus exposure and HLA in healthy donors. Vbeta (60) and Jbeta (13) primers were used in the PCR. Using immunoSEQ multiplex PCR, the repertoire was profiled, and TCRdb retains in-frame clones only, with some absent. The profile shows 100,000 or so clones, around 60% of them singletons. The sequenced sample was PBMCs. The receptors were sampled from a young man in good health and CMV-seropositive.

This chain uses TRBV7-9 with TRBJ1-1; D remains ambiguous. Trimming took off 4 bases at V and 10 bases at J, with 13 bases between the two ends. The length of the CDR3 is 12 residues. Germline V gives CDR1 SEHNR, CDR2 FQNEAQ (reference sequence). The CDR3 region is CASSSPTTRAFF. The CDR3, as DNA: TGTGCCAGCAGCTCCCCTACTACTCGAGCTTTCTTT.

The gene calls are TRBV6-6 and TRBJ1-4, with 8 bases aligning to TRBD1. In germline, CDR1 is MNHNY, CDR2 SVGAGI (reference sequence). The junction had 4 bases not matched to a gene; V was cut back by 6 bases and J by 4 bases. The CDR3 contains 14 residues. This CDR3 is CASRTGAGNEKLFF. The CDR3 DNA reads TGTGCCAGCAGGACAGGGGCCGGTAATGAAAAACTGTTTTTT.

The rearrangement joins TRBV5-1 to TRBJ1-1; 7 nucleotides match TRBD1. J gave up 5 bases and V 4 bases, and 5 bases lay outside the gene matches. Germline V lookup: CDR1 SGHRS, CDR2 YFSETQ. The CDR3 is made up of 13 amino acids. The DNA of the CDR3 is TGCGCCAGCAGCCAACAGGGGAGGACTGAAGCTTTCTTT. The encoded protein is CASSQQGRTEAFF. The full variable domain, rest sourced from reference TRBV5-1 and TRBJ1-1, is KAGVTQTPRYLIKTRGQQVTLSCSPISGHRSVSWYQQTPGQGLQFLFEYFSETQRNKGNFPGRFSGRQFSNSRSEMNVSTLELGDSALYLCASSQQGRTEAFFGQGTRLTVV.

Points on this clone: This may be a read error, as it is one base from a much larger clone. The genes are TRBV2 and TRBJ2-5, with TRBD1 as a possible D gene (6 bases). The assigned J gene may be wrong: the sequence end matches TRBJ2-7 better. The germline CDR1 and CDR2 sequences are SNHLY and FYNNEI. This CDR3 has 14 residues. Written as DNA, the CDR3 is TGCGCCAGCAGTGTGGGGCAGGGGATGTACGAGCAGTACTTC. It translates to CASSVGQGMYEQYF.

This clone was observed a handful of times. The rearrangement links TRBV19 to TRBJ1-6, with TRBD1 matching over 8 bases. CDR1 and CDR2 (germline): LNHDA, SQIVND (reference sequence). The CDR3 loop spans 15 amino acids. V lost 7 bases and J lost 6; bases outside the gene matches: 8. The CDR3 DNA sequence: TGTGCCAGTACGAGGCAGGGACAGGTTAATTCACCCCTCCACTTT. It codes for CASTRQGQVNSPLHF.

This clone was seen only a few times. CDR3 sequence: CASSVASGGPGNTIYF. As DNA, the CDR3 is TGTGCCAGCAGCGTCGCTTCAGGGGGCCCTGGAAACACCATATATTTT. The rearrangement uses TRBV5-8 and TRBJ1-3, with TRBD1 matching 8 bases. This CDR3 spans 16 amino acids. From germline, CDR1 is SGHTS and CDR2 YDEGEE. V trimming: 4 bases; J trimming: 2 bases; junction bases outside the gene matches: 8.

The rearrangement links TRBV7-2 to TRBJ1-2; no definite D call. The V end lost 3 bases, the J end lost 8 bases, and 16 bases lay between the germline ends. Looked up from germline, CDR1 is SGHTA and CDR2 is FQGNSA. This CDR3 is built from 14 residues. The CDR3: CASSLGGLAEGYTF. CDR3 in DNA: TGTGCCAGCAGCTTGGGCGGGCTGGCCGAGGGCTACACCTTC.

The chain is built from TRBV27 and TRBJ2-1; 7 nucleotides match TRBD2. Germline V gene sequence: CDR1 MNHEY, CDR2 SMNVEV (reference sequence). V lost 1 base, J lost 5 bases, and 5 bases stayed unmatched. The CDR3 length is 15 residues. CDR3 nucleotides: TGTGCCAGCAGTTTATTGTGGGGGGGAAACAATGAGCAGTTCTTC. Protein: CASSLLWGGNNEQFF.

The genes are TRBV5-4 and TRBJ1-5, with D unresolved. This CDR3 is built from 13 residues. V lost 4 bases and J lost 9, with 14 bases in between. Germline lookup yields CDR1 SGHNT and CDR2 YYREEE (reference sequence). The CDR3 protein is CASSPRLGGPQHF. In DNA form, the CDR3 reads TGTGCCAGCAGCCCCAGACTTGGTGGGCCCCAGCATTTT.

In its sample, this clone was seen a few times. The CDR3 loop reads CASSSMGTIVGEQYF. The CDR3, as DNA: TGTGCCAGCAGTTCGATGGGGACTATTGTAGGCGAGCAGTACTTC. This chain links TRBV6-5 with TRBJ2-7; 7 positions agree with TRBD2. The CDR3 covers 15 residues. The germline V gene has CDR1 MNHEY and CDR2 SVGAGI. Trimming removed 4 bases from V and 6 bases from J; junction bases left unmatched: 12.

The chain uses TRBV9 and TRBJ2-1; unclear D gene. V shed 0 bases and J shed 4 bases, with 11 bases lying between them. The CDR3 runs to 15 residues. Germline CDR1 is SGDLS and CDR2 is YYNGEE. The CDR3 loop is CASSVGPAKYNEQFF. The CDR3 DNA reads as TGTGCCAGCAGCGTAGGTCCAGCGAAGTACAATGAGCAGTTCTTC.

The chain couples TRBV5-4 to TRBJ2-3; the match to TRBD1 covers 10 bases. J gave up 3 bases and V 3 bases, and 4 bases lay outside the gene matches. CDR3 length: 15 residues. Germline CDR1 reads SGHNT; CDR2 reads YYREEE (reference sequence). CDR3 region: CASSSRQGATDTQYF. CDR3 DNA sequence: TGTGCCAGCAGCTCCAGACAGGGGGCTACAGATACGCAGTATTTT.

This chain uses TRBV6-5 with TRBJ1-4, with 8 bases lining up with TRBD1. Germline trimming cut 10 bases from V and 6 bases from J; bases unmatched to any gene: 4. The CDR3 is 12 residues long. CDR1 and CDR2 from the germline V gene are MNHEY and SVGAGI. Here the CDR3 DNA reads TGTGCCATCAGGGGACAGGATGAAAAACTGTTTTTT. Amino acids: CAIRGQDEKLFF.

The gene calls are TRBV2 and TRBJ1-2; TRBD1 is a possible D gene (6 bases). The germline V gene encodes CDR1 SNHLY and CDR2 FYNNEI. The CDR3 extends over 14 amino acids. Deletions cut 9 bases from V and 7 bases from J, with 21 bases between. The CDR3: CAREERDTLLGYTF. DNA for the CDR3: TGTGCCAGGGAGGAGAGGGACACTCTGCTTGGCTACACCTTC. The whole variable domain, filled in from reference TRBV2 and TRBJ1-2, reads EPEVTQTPSHQVTQMGQEVILRCVPISNHLYFYWYRQILGQKVEFLVSFYNNEISEKSEIFDDQFSVERPDGSNFTLKIRSTKLEDSAMYFCAREERDTLLGYTFGSGTRLTVV.

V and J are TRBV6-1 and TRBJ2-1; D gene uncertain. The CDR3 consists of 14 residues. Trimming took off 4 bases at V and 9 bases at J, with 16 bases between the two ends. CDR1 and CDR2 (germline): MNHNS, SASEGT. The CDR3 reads CASSVTRPAGEQFF. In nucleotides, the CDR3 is TGTGCCAGCAGTGTCACGCGCCCCGCCGGTGAGCAGTTCTTC.

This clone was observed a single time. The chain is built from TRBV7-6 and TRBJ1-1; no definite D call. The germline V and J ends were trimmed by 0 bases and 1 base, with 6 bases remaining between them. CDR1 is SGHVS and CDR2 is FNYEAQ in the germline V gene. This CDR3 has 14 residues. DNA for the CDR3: TGTGCCAGCAGCTTAGCCCCATCGAACACTGAAGCTTTCTTT. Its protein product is CASSLAPSNTEAFF.

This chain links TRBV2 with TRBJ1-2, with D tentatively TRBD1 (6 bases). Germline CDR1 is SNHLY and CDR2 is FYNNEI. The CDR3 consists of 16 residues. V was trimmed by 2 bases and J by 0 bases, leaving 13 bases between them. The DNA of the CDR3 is TGTGCCAGCAGTGAAACTTTGACAGGAGCTAACTATGGCTACACCTTC. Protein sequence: CASSETLTGANYGYTF.

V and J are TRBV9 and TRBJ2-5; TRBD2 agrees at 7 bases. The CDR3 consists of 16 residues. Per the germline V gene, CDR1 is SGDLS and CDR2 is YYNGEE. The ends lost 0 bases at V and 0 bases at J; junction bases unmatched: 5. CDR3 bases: TGTGCCAGCAGCGTAGCCCCCCGGGGGGACCAAGAGACCCAGTACTTC. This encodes CASSVAPRGDQETQYF. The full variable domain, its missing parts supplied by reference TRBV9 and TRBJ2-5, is DSGVTQTPKHLITATGQRVTLRCSPRSGDLSVYWYQQSLDQGLQFLIQYYNGEERAKGNILERFSAQQFPDLHSELNLSSLELGDSALYFCASSVAPRGDQETQYFGPGTRLLVL.

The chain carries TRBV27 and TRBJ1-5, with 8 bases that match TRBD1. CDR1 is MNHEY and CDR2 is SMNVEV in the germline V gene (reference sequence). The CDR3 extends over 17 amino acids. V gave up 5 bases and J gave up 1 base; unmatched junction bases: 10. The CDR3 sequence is CASSPETGVGSNQPQHF. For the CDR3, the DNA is TGTGCCAGCAGTCCCGAGACAGGGGTCGGGAGCAATCAGCCCCAGCATTTT.

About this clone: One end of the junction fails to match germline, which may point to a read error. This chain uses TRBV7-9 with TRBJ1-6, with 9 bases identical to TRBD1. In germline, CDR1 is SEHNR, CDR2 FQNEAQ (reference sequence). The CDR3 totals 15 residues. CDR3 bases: TGTTCCAGCAGGCCGAGGGACAGGGCGGATTCACCCCTCCACTTT. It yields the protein CSSRPRDRADSPLHF.

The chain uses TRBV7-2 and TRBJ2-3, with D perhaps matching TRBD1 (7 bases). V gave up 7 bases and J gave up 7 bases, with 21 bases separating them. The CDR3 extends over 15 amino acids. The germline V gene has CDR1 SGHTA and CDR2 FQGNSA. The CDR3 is CASTPEQGTWHTQYF. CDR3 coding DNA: TGTGCCAGCACGCCCGAACAGGGGACTTGGCATACGCAGTATTTT. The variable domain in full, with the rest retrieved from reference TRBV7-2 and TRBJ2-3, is GAGVSQSPSNKVTEKGKDVELRCDPISGHTALYWYRQSLGQGLEFLIYFQGNSAPDKSGLPSDRFSAERTGGSVSTLTIQRTQQEDSAVYLCASTPEQGTWHTQYFGPGTRLTVL.

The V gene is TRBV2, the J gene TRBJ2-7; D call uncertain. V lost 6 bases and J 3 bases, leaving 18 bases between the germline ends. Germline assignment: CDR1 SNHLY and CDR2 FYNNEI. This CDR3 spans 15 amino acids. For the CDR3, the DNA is TGTGCCAGCAGCCCCCCAGAACGGAGTTACTACGAGCAGTACTTC. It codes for CASSPPERSYYEQYF.

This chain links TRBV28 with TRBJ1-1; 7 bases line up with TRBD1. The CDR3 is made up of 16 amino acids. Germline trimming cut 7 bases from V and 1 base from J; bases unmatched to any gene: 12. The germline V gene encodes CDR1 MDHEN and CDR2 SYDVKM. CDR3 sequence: CASNYLDRAPNTEAFF. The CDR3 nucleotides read TGTGCCAGCAATTACCTCGACAGGGCGCCGAACACTGAAGCTTTCTTT.

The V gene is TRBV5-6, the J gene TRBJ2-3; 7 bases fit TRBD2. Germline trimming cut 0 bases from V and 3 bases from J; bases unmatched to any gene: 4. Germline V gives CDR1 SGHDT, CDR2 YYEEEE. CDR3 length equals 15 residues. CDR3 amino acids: CASSLEWGGTDTQYF. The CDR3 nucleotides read TGTGCCAGCAGCTTGGAGTGGGGGGGGACAGATACGCAGTATTTT.

For the CDR3, the DNA is TGTGCCAGCAGTGAACCAGGGCGAGTCTACACCTTC. Protein: CASSEPGRVYTF. The rearrangement links TRBV6-1 to TRBJ1-2; perhaps TRBD1 as D (5 bases). Trimming pared 2 bases from V and 10 bases from J, leaving 11 bases between. Germline-derived CDR1 and CDR2 are MNHNS and SASEGT. The CDR3 has 12 residues.

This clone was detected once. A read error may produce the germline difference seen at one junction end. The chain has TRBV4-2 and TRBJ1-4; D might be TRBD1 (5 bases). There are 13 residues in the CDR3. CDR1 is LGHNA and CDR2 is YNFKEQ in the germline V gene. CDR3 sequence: CATSVGWGEKLFF. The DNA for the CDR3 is TGTGCCACCAGCGTGGGGTGGGGCGAAAAACTGTTTTTT.